Detailed here is one T cell receptor beta chain. Its antigen remains unidentified. Germline CDR1 is PRHDT and CDR2 is FYEKMQ (reference sequence). V was shortened by 4 bases and J by 6 bases, with 10 bases between the two germline ends. CDR3 length equals 12 residues. This entry belongs to a study of shared clonotypes between healthy human individuals. Study details: Each donor contributed plates that comprised three CD4 naive, three CD4 memory, two CD8 naive and one CD8 memory.

Broader study findings: Rarefaction revealed incomplete sorted-subset sequencing despite large depth. Unshared clonotypes carried lower generation probabilities than those common to all four donors. Several donors had 4% to 5% of their naive CD4 clonotypes in common.

The assay was immunoSEQ multiplex PCR, and TCRdb's table has in-frame clones only and misses some. The sample contains under 650,000 clones, 90% to 97% of which appear only once. The specimen was naive CD4+ T cells sorted from blood. Subset described: CD45RA+ positively selected. The V and J genes are TRBV13 and TRBJ2-7, with D perhaps matching TRBD2 (5 bases). The TCR originated in a woman aged 25 to 39 in good health. The CDR3 is CASSSVASEQYF. As DNA, the CDR3 is TGTGCCAGCAGCTCAGTAGCGTCCGAGCAGTACTTC.